This TCR beta chain was documented in a study of blood T cell repertoires in COVID-19. About the research overall: T cells, B-cell-depleted T cells, or PBMCs supplied cDNA or gDNA.

CDR3 length equals 12 residues. Unmatched junction bases numbered 7, after V lost 8 bases and J lost 10 bases. Germline V gives CDR1 LNHDA, CDR2 SQIVND (reference sequence). Libraries were prepared by immunoSEQ multiplex PCR; TCRdb keeps only in-frame clonotypes and omits some of them. The sample consists of 180,000 or so clones, 85% to 90% of them appearing once. A single count supports this clone. The chain recombines TRBV19 with TRBJ2-1; TRBD2 matches at 8 bases. Sequencing was performed on peripheral blood. The clonotype comes from a woman in her thirties with active or convalescent COVID-19. CDR3 DNA sequence: TGTGCCAGTCGGCGGGGGGACGCCGAGCAGTTCTTC. It encodes CASRRGDAEQFF.